The 6 T cell receptor beta chains below all came from one sample that was sequenced in a study of CD8+ T cells in alopecia areata. Extracted RNA was reverse transcribed, and the resulting cDNA served as sequencing template. Sequencing used immunoSEQ multiplex PCR; TCRdb keeps in-frame clones, though not all of them. The sample lists 130,000 to 150,000 clones, 51% occurring once. Material: CD4+ T cells sorted from blood, obtained at week 0. The receptors here all came from a human donor with alopecia areata.

This clone was counted a few times. The V and J genes are TRBV13 and TRBJ2-3; 12 positions match TRBD2. CDR1 PRHDT and CDR2 FYEKMQ come from the germline V gene (reference sequence). CDR3 length: 16 amino acids. Trimming cost V 6 bases and J 3 bases; bases outside gene matches: 7. CDR3 protein: CASSTELAGGTDTQYF. Here the CDR3 DNA reads TGTGCCAGCAGTACCGAGCTAGCGGGAGGGACAGATACGCAGTATTTT.

The V gene is TRBV28, the J gene TRBJ1-2, with D unclear. Germline V gene lookup returns CDR1 MDHEN and CDR2 SYDVKM. Trimming left V 5 bases short and J 4 bases short, with 17 bases between. The CDR3 covers 15 residues. The CDR3 sequence: CASSPSPSQIYGYTF. CDR3 nucleotides: TGTGCCAGCAGTCCCTCCCCTTCACAGATCTATGGCTACACCTTC.

The chain recombines TRBV5-5 with TRBJ2-3; the D is unclear. The CDR3 extends over 12 amino acids. V lost 2 bases to trimming and J lost 3 bases, with 4 bases between them. Per the germline V gene, CDR1 is SGHKS and CDR2 is YYEKEE (reference sequence). CDR3 amino acids: CASSFLTDTQYF. The DNA of the CDR3 is TGTGCCAGCAGCTTCCTGACAGATACGCAGTATTTT. The variable domain in full, with the rest retrieved from reference TRBV5-5 and TRBJ2-3, is DAGVTQSPTHLIKTRGQQVTLRCSPISGHKSVSWYQQVLGQGPQFIFQYYEKEERGRGNFPDRFSARQFPNYSSELNVNALLLGDSALYLCASSFLTDTQYFGPGTRLTVL.

This clone was detected a few times. The chain combines TRBV7-2 with TRBJ2-1; maybe TRBD1 (5 bases). The V end lost 5 bases, the J end lost 6 bases, and 14 bases lay between the germline ends. CDR3 length: 14 amino acids. Germline lookup yields CDR1 SGHTA and CDR2 FQGNSA. In DNA form, the CDR3 reads TGTGCCAGCAGCCTACTGGCCAGGGTCAATGAGCAGTTCTTC. Translating it yields CASSLLARVNEQFF.

This chain connects TRBV7-2 to TRBJ2-5; D might be TRBD2 (5 bases). V dropped 5 bases and J dropped 7 bases, with 14 bases sitting between them. The CDR3 runs to 13 residues. Germline assignment: CDR1 SGHTA and CDR2 FQGNSA. This CDR3 is CASSLPRAGTQYF. The DNA for the CDR3 is TGTGCCAGCAGCCTACCGAGGGCTGGGACCCAGTACTTC.

This clone was observed once. This rearrangement joins TRBV5-1 to TRBJ2-2, with a possible D match to TRBD2 (6 bases). Germline CDR1 is SGHRS and CDR2 is YFSETQ. The ends were cut back, 2 bases at V and 5 bases at J, with 16 bases in the middle. The CDR3 spans 16 residues. The CDR3, as DNA: TGCGCCAGCAGCTTTGACGGGAGTGTTGGTACCGGGGAGCTGTTTTTT. Protein product: CASSFDGSVGTGELFF.